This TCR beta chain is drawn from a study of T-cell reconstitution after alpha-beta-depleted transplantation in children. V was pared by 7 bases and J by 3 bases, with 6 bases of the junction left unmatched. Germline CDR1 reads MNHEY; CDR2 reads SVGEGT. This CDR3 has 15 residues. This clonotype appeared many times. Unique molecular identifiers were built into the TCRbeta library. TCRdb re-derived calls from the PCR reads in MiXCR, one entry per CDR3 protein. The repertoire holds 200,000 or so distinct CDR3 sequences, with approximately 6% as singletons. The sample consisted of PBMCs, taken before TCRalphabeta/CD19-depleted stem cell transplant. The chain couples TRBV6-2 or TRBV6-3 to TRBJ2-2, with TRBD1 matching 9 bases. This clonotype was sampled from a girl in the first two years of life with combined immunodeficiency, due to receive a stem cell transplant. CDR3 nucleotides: TGTGCCAGCACCGGGACAGGGTATTACACCGGGGAGCTGTTTTTT. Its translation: CASTGTGYYTGELFF.